A single sample gave rise to the 6 T cell receptor beta chains below, sequenced in a study of blood T cell repertoires in COVID-19. Clones were read by immunoSEQ multiplex PCR, and TCRdb kept only the in-frame ones, dropping some. Of around 230,000 clones listed, 88% are singletons. Sequenced input: PBMCs or T cells enriched from blood (not recorded which). These receptors came from a woman aged 30 to 39 who had recovered from COVID-19.

This clone was picked up one time. The chain combines TRBV4-2 with TRBJ2-5; D possibly corresponds to TRBD1 (5 bases). Between the trimmed V and J ends, which lost 1 base and 4 bases, there was a span of 16 bases. Germline values: CDR1 LGHNA, CDR2 YNFKEQ. This CDR3 comprises 16 residues. CDR3 sequence: CASSQGNLRGRETQYF. As DNA, the CDR3 is TGTGCCAGCAGCCAAGGAAATCTTAGGGGCAGAGAGACCCAGTACTTC.

V usage is TRBV10-3 and J usage is TRBJ2-1; no firm D call. Trimming took off 6 bases at V and 0 bases at J, with 9 bases between the two ends. Germline values: CDR1 ENHRY, CDR2 SYGVKD. The CDR3 is 14 amino acids. In DNA form, the CDR3 reads TGTGCCATCAGGGAGCGTCCCTCCTACAATGAGCAGTTCTTC. This sequence encodes CAIRERPSYNEQFF.

The chain recombines TRBV6-5 with TRBJ1-5; 9 nucleotides agree with TRBD1. Germline V CDR1 and CDR2: MNHEY, SVGAGI. V dropped 6 bases and J dropped 3; count of bases not matched to a gene: 6. The CDR3 sequence is 15 residues long. The CDR3 loop is CASRGGDRANQPQHF. DNA of the CDR3: TGTGCCAGCAGGGGCGGGGACAGGGCCAATCAGCCCCAGCATTTT.

The V call is TRBV6-5, the J call TRBJ2-1, with D perhaps matching TRBD1 (5 bases). This CDR3 region has 14 residues. Germline V gene sequence: CDR1 MNHEY, CDR2 SVGAGI. Trimming cost V 8 bases and J 7 bases, with 18 bases left between them. In nucleotides, the CDR3 is TGTGCCAGCGGTAGACGTAACCAGGGAAATGAGCAGTTCTTC. It is translated as CASGRRNQGNEQFF.

Only a few counts were recorded for this clone. The rearrangement links TRBV4-2 to TRBJ2-2; 7 positions agree with TRBD2. This CDR3 comprises 16 residues. In germline, CDR1 is LGHNA, CDR2 YNFKEQ. The trim removed 3 bases at V and 5 bases at J, leaving 9 bases unmatched. The CDR3 sequence is CASSQPAGESTGELFF. In DNA form, the CDR3 reads TGTGCCAGCAGCCAGCCCGCGGGGGAGAGTACCGGGGAGCTGTTTTTT.

The V gene is TRBV7-9, the J gene TRBJ1-2; D may be TRBD1 (6 bases). The germline V and J ends were trimmed by 0 bases and 0 bases, with 20 bases remaining between them. The length of the CDR3 is 19 residues. Germline values: CDR1 SEHNR, CDR2 FQNEAQ (reference sequence). This CDR3 is CASSLASDRSTRTNYGYTF. DNA of the CDR3: TGTGCCAGCAGCTTAGCAAGTGACAGGAGCACCCGAACTAACTATGGCTACACCTTC.